These 24 T cell receptor beta chains share one sample of origin, sequenced in a study of shared clonotypes between healthy human individuals. Here immunoSEQ multiplex PCR was the method, and the copy in TCRdb shows in-frame clones only, minus some. There are millions of clones in the sample; over 85% occur only once, and 0.13% lies in the top ten. Sequencing was done on a sample of naive CD4+ T cells sorted from blood. Specified subset: CD45RA+ positively selected. These receptors were obtained from a man aged 18 to 30 in good health.

The rearrangement links TRBV30 to TRBJ1-1, with 7 bases fitting TRBD1. The V gene's germline CDR1 is GTSNPN and CDR2 SVGIG (reference sequence). J was trimmed by 8 bases and V by 4 bases; bases with no gene match: 10. The CDR3 has 13 residues. The chain's CDR3 is CAWIRTGRREAFF. CDR3 sequence (DNA): TGTGCCTGGATTAGGACAGGCCGGAGGGAAGCTTTCTTT.

V usage is TRBV6-1 and J usage is TRBJ2-7, with D possibly TRBD2 on 6 matching bases. Germline V gene lookup returns CDR1 MNHNS and CDR2 SASEGT. V was clipped by 5 bases and J by 1 base, with 12 bases between them. There are 14 residues in the CDR3. As DNA, the CDR3 is TGTGCCAGCAGTTTTGGGGGGATATCCTACGAGCAGTACTTC. Protein sequence: CASSFGGISYEQYF.

The chain links TRBV7-2 to TRBJ1-2; D call uncertain. The CDR3 extends over 15 amino acids. The germline CDR1 and CDR2 sequences are SGHTA and FQGNSA. Trimming removed 5 bases from V and 3 bases from J, with 16 bases in between. The chain's CDR3 is CASSRTSWVDYGYTF. CDR3 DNA: TGTGCCAGCAGCCGCACAAGTTGGGTTGACTATGGCTACACCTTC. The entire variable domain, with the rest obtained from reference TRBV7-2 and TRBJ1-2, is as follows: GAGVSQSPSNKVTEKGKDVELRCDPISGHTALYWYRQSLGQGLEFLIYFQGNSAPDKSGLPSDRFSAERTGGSVSTLTIQRTQQEDSAVYLCASSRTSWVDYGYTFGSGTRLTVV.

The gene calls are TRBV6-1 and TRBJ1-4; D gene unclear. The V gene's germline CDR1 is MNHNS and CDR2 SASEGT. The germline V and J ends were trimmed by 1 base and 5 bases, with 23 bases remaining between them. There are 19 residues in the CDR3. In DNA form, the CDR3 reads TGTGCCAGCAGTGAAGGGAAACAGTCAGTCGGGAACCAGAATGAAAAACTGTTTTTT. It codes for CASSEGKQSVGNQNEKLFF.

The V call is TRBV5-1, the J call TRBJ2-7; D is undetermined. Trimming removed 4 bases at V and 1 base at J, with 12 bases between. The germline V gene encodes CDR1 SGHRS and CDR2 YFSETQ. This CDR3 has 14 residues. CDR3 DNA sequence: TGCGCCAGCAGCGACCCAGGCGGATCCTACGAGCAGTACTTC. Residues: CASSDPGGSYEQYF.

In its sample, this clone was seen a few times. The CDR3 loop reads CAWSRQGRTPLHF. CDR3 sequence (DNA): TGTGCCTGGAGTCGACAGGGAAGGACACCCCTCCACTTT. The rearrangement uses TRBV30 and TRBJ1-6; the match to TRBD1 covers 7 bases. This CDR3 is built from 13 residues. V lost 2 bases, J lost 11 bases, and 6 bases stayed unmatched. CDR1 GTSNPN and CDR2 SVGIG come from the germline V gene (reference sequence).

This clone was recorded many times. This same CDR3 is encoded by further DNA sequences in the sample. The chain combines TRBV5-1 with TRBJ1-1, with 9 bases lining up with TRBD1. This CDR3 spans 14 amino acids. CDR1 is SGHRS, CDR2 YFSETQ, per germline. V lost 6 bases, J lost 6 bases, and 9 bases stayed unmatched. In DNA form, the CDR3 reads TGCGCCAGCAACCTCGGACAGGGGACCCCTGAAGCTTTCTTT. Translation: CASNLGQGTPEAFF.

V usage is TRBV7-9 and J usage is TRBJ2-7; D gene uncertain. The CDR3 covers 14 residues. The germline CDR1 and CDR2 sequences are SEHNR and FQNEAQ (reference sequence). Deletions cut 5 bases from V and 4 bases from J, with 15 bases between. CDR3 loop: CASSRDGSGYEQYF. DNA for the CDR3: TGTGCCAGCAGCCGCGACGGGTCTGGGTACGAGCAGTACTTC.

This chain links TRBV14 with TRBJ2-7; D might be TRBD2 (5 bases). This CDR3 comprises 14 residues. V lost 1 base, J lost 5 bases, and 12 bases lay in between. Germline assignment: CDR1 SGHDN and CDR2 FVKESK. As DNA, the CDR3 is TGTGCCAGCAGCCAAGGCTTGCGGGTTCACGAGCAGTACTTC. Protein: CASSQGLRVHEQYF.

With respect to this clone: The sample contains more than one DNA sequence encoding this CDR3. J is TRBJ2-7 and V is TRBV9, with D possibly matching TRBD2 (6 bases). V was shortened by 1 base and J by 1 base, with 9 bases between the two germline ends. Per the germline V gene, CDR1 is SGDLS and CDR2 is YYNGEE. This CDR3 contains 14 residues. CDR3 nucleotide sequence: TGTGCCAGCAGCGTAACAGGAGGGTCCTACGAGCAGTACTTC. This sequence encodes CASSVTGGSYEQYF.

This sequence joins TRBV7-9 and TRBJ2-3, with 8 bases identical to TRBD2. V lost 5 bases and J lost 0; bases outside the gene matches: 13. The CDR3 spans 18 residues. CDR1 and CDR2 from the germline V gene are SEHNR and FQNEAQ (reference sequence). As DNA, the CDR3 is TGTGCCAGCAGCGTACCTAGCGGGCGACAAGCTAGCACAGATACGCAGTATTTT. It translates to CASSVPSGRQASTDTQYF.

The genes are TRBV28 and TRBJ1-2; no reliable D call. V lost 5 bases and J 7 bases, leaving 11 bases between the germline ends. The CDR3 is 12 residues long. CDR1 MDHEN and CDR2 SYDVKM come from the germline V gene. In DNA form, the CDR3 reads TGTGCCAGCAGTCCTAGGGTTGCTGGCTACACCTTC. It encodes CASSPRVAGYTF.

The chain recombines TRBV9 with TRBJ1-1; D might be TRBD1 (6 bases). V was clipped by 1 base and J by 3 bases, with 7 bases between them. This CDR3 has 13 amino acids. In germline, CDR1 is SGDLS, CDR2 YYNGEE. Written as DNA, the CDR3 is TGTGCCAGCAGCGTACGGACAGACACTGAAGCTTTCTTT. Its translation is CASSVRTDTEAFF.

The chain has TRBV10-3 and TRBJ2-1; D is ambiguous. Germline V CDR1 and CDR2: ENHRY, SYGVKD. V lost 6 bases to trimming and J lost 0 bases, with 15 bases between them. The CDR3 contains 16 residues. CDR3 in DNA: TGTGCCATCAGCCAATTAGACTTCAGCTCCTACAATGAGCAGTTCTTC. Translated, it gives CAISQLDFSSYNEQFF.

This rearrangement joins TRBV5-1 to TRBJ2-5; D tentatively fits TRBD1 or TRBD2 (8 bases each). Germline-derived CDR1 and CDR2 are SGHRS and YFSETQ. Trimming left V 4 bases short and J 3 bases short, with 19 bases between. CDR3 size: 16 residues. CDR3 sequence reads: CASSPGGTGWEETQYF. The DNA for the CDR3 is TGCGCCAGCAGCCCGGGAGGGACAGGATGGGAAGAGACCCAGTACTTC.

In DNA, the CDR3 is TGCGCCAGCAGCTTGGTTCAGGGCGGGAGTGACGACACCGGGGAGCTGTTTTTT. This translates into CASSLVQGGSDDTGELFF. The rearrangement uses TRBV5-1 and TRBJ2-2, with TRBD2 identical over 7 bases. V dropped 0 bases and J dropped 3; count of bases not matched to a gene: 11. CDR1 and CDR2 (germline): SGHRS, YFSETQ. The CDR3 runs to 18 residues.

The chain joins TRBV18 to TRBJ1-3, with 9 bases aligning to TRBD1. Germline V lookup: CDR1 KGHSH, CDR2 LQKENI. V shed 1 base and J 6 bases; nucleotides not matched to a gene: 10. CDR3 length equals 17 residues. The CDR3 sequence is CASSPLTFTGGTNTIYF. The CDR3 region has the DNA TGTGCCAGCTCACCACTAACGTTCACAGGGGGCACAAACACCATATATTTT. Full variable domain (rest looked up from reference TRBV18 and TRBJ1-3): NAGVMQNPRHLVRRRGQEARLRCSPMKGHSHVYWYRQLPEEGLKFMVYLQKENIIDESGMPKERFSAEFPKEGPSILRIQQVVRGDSAAYFCASSPLTFTGGTNTIYFGEGSWLTVV.

The chain recombines TRBV7-9 with TRBJ2-2; 8 nucleotides match TRBD2. CDR1 is SEHNR and CDR2 is FQNEAQ in the germline V gene (reference sequence). V gave up 1 base and J gave up 7 bases; unmatched junction bases: 8. The CDR3 sequence is 16 residues long. This CDR3 is CASSLGSGISVGELFF. CDR3 sequence (DNA): TGTGCCAGCAGCTTAGGTAGCGGGATTTCGGTCGGGGAGCTGTTTTTT.

This clone was seen once. The rearrangement links TRBV12-2 to TRBJ1-5. TRBV12-2 is recorded as a pseudogene. The CDR3 totals 17 residues. This chain's CDR3 is CASRLDTTAFRGKPQHF. For the CDR3, the DNA is TGTGCAAGTCGCTTAGATACGACAGCCTTTCGGGGGAAGCCCCAGCATTTT.

This sequence joins TRBV7-2 and TRBJ2-1, with D unclear. Trimming stripped 1 base from V and 15 bases from J, with 10 bases between. CDR3 size: 11 residues. The V gene's germline CDR1 is SGHTA and CDR2 FQGNSA. The CDR3 bases are TGTGCCAGCAGCTTAGATAGTAGGGTGTTCTTC. Its protein product is CASSLDSRVFF. The full variable domain, with the rest looked up from reference TRBV7-2 and TRBJ2-1, is GAGVSQSPSNKVTEKGKDVELRCDPISGHTALYWYRQSLGQGLEFLIYFQGNSAPDKSGLPSDRFSAERTGGSVSTLTIQRTQQEDSAVYLCASSLDSRVFFGPGTRLTVL.

The CDR3 is CASSLLGTETYEQYF. The CDR3 DNA is TGTGCCAGCAGCTTATTGGGGACCGAGACCTACGAGCAGTACTTC. V and J are TRBV5-6 and TRBJ2-7; perhaps D is TRBD1 or TRBD2 (5 bases each). V was trimmed by 2 bases and J by 2 bases, leaving 14 bases between them. Germline CDR1 reads SGHDT; CDR2 reads YYEEEE. The CDR3 loop spans 15 amino acids.

The chain combines TRBV5-4 with TRBJ2-2; 7 nucleotides match TRBD1. There are 15 residues in the CDR3. With 4 bases clipped from V and 3 bases from J, the junction kept 6 bases outside the gene matches. Germline loops: CDR1 SGHNT, CDR2 YYREEE (reference sequence). The CDR3 sequence is CASSPGQVYTGELFF. CDR3 bases: TGTGCCAGCAGCCCTGGACAGGTATACACCGGGGAGCTGTTTTTT.

The chain links TRBV10-1 to TRBJ1-1; no definite D call. Between the trimmed V and J ends, which lost 0 bases and 5 bases, there was a span of 10 bases. This CDR3 is 14 amino acids long. CDR1 is WNHNN and CDR2 is SYGVQD in the germline V gene (reference sequence). The CDR3 reads CASSESGSPTEAFF. The CDR3 nucleotides read TGCGCCAGCAGTGAGTCTGGGTCTCCGACTGAAGCTTTCTTT.

This clone was detected a few times. The sample contains more than one DNA sequence encoding this CDR3. The DNA of the CDR3 is TGTGCCAGCAGTAGGGGTAATTCACCCCTCCACTTT. Translation: CASSRGNSPLHF. This sequence joins TRBV27 and TRBJ1-6; TRBD1 is a possible D gene (5 bases). The CDR3 is made up of 12 amino acids. The germline V gene has CDR1 MNHEY and CDR2 SMNVEV (reference sequence). Trimming cost V 5 bases and J 6 bases, with 5 bases left between them.